This T cell receptor (beta chain) is from a study of somatic mutations in cytotoxic T cells in rheumatoid arthritis. Clones were sequenced by immunoSEQ multiplex PCR, and TCRdb holds only the in-frame ones, with some missing. This sample has fewer than 20,000 clones, with approximately 74% found just once. The CDR3 is 15 residues long. The V gene's germline CDR1 is SQVTM and CDR2 ANQGSEA. The chain combines TRBV29-1 with TRBJ1-2, with D possibly TRBD1 on 5 matching bases. The origin of this receptor is a man in his sixties in good health. Source material: CD8+ T cells sorted from blood. The CDR3 spells CTAQEDRSSNYGYTF. The CDR3 region has the DNA TGCACCGCACAGGAAGACAGAAGTTCTAACTATGGCTACACCTTC.